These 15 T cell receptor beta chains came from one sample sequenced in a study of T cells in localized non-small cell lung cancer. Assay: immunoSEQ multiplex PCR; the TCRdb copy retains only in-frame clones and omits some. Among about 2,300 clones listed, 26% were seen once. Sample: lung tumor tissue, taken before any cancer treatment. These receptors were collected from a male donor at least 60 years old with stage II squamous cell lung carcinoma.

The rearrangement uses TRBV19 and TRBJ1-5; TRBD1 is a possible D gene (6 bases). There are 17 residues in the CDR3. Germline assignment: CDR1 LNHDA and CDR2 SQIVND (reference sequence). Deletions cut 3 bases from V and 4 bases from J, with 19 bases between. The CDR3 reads CASSISSTGSKNQPQHF. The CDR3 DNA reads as TGTGCCAGTAGTATTTCAAGCACAGGGAGTAAAAATCAGCCCCAGCATTTT.

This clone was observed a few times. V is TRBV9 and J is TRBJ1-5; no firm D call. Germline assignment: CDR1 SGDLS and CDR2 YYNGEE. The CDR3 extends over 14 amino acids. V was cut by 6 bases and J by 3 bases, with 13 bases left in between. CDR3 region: CASKAGASNQPQHF. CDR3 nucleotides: TGTGCCAGCAAGGCAGGAGCCTCCAATCAGCCCCAGCATTTT.

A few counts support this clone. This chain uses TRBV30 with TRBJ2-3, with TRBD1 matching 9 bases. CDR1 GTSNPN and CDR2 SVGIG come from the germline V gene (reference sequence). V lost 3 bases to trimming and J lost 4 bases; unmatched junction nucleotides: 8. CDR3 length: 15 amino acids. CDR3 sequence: CAWSVGDRDPDTQYF. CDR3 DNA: TGTGCCTGGAGCGTTGGGGACAGGGACCCAGATACGCAGTATTTT.

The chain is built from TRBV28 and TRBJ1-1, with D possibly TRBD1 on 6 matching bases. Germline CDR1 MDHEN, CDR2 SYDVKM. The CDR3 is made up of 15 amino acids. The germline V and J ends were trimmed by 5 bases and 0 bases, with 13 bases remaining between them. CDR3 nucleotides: TGTGCCAGCAGTACGCACAGGGACATGAACACTGAAGCTTTCTTT. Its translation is CASSTHRDMNTEAFF.

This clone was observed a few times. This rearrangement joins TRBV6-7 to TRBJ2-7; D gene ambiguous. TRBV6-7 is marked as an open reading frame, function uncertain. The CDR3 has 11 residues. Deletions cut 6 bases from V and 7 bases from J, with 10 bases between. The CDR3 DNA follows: TGTGCCAGCAGCCCCGTGTGGGAGCAGTACTTC. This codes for CASSPVWEQYF.

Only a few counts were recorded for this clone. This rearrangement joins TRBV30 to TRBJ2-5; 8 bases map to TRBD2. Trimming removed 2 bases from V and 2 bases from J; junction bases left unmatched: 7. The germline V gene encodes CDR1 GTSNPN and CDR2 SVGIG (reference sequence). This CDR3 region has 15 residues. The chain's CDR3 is CAWSRGGGLQETQYF. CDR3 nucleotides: TGTGCCTGGAGTCGGGGCGGGGGGCTTCAAGAGACCCAGTACTTC.

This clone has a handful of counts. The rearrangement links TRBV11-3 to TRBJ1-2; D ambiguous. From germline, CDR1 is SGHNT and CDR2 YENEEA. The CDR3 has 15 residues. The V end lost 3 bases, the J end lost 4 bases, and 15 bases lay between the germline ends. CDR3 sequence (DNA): TGTGCCAGCAGCTTGGATGTCGGCAGCTTCTATGGCTACACCTTC. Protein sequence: CASSLDVGSFYGYTF.

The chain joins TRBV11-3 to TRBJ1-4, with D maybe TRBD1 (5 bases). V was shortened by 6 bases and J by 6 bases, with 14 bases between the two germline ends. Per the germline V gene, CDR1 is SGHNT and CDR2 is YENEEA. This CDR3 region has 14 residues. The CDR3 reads CASSKGHVDEKLFF. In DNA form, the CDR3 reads TGTGCCAGCAGTAAGGGGCATGTGGATGAAAAACTGTTTTTT. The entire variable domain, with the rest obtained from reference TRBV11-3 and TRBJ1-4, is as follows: EAGVVQSPRYKIIEKKQPVAFWCNPISGHNTLYWYLQNLGQGPELLIRYENEEAVDDSQLPKDRFSAERLKGVDSTLKIQPAELGDSAVYLCASSKGHVDEKLFFGSGTQLSVL.

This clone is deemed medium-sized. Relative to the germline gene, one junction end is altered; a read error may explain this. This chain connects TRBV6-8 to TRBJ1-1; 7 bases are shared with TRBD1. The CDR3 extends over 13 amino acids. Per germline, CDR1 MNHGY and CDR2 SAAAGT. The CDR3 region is CAISNRGSAEAFF. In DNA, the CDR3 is TGTGCCATCAGTAACAGGGGTAGTGCTGAAGCTTTCTTT.

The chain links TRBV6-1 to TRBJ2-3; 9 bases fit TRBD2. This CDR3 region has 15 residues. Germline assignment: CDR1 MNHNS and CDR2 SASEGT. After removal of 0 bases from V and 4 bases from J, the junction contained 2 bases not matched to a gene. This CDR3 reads CASSEASGSPDTQYF. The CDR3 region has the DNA TGTGCCAGCAGTGAAGCTAGCGGGAGTCCAGATACGCAGTATTTT.

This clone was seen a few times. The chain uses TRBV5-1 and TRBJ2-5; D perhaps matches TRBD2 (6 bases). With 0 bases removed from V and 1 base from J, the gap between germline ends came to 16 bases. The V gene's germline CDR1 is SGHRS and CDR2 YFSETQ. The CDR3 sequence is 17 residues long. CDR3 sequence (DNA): TGCGCCAGCAGCTTGGGGGTCCTCCTGGGAGGCCAAGAGACCCAGTACTTC. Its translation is CASSLGVLLGGQETQYF.

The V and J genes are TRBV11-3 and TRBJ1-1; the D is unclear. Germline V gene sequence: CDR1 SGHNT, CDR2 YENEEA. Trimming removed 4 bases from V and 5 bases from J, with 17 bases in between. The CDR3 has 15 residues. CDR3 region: CASSYAGGSKTEAFF. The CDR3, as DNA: TGTGCCAGCAGCTACGCGGGAGGTAGTAAGACTGAAGCTTTCTTT.

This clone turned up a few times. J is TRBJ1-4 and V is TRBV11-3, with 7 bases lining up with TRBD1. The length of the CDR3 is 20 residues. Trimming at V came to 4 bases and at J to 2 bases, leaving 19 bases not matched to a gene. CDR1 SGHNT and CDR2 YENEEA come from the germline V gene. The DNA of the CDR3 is TGTGCCAGCAGCTCCTCACCTAAATTTCTAGACAGGGCCACTAATGAAAAACTGTTTTTT. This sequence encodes CASSSSPKFLDRATNEKLFF.

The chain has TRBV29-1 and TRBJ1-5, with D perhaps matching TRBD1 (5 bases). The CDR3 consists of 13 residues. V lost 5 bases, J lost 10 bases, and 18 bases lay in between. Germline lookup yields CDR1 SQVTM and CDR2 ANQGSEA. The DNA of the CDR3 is TGCAGCGTTATACAGGACGACTTTGGTCCCCAGCATTTT. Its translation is CSVIQDDFGPQHF.

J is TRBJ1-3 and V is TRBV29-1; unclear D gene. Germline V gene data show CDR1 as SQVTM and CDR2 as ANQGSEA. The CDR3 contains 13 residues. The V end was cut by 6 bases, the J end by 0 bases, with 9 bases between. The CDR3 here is CSVGTVSGNTIYF. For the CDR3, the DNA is TGCAGCGTGGGAACAGTCTCTGGAAACACCATATATTTT.